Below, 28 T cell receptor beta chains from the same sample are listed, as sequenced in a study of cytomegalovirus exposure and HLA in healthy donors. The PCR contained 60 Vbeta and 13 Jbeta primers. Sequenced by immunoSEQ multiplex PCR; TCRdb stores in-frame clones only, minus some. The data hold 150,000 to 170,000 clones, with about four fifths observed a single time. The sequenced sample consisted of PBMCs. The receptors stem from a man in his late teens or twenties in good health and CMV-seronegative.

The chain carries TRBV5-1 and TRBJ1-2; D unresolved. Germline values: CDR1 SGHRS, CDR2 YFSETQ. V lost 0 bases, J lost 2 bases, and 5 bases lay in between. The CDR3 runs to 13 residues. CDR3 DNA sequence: TGCGCCAGCAGCTTGGTACGGAACTATGGCTACACCTTC. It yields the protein CASSLVRNYGYTF.

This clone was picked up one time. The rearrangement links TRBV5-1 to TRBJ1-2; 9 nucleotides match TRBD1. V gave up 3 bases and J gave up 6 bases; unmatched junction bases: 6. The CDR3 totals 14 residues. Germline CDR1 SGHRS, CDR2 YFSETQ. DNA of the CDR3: TGCGCCAGCAGCTGGGGACAGGGAAGGGATGGCTACACCTTC. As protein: CASSWGQGRDGYTF.

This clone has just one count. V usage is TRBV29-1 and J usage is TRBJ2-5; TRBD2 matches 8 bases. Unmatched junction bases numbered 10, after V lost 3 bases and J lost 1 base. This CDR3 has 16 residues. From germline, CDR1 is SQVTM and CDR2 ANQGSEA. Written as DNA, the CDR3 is TGCAGCGTTGAGGTCGGGAGGGGGGGGTTCCAAGAGACCCAGTACTTC. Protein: CSVEVGRGGFQETQYF.

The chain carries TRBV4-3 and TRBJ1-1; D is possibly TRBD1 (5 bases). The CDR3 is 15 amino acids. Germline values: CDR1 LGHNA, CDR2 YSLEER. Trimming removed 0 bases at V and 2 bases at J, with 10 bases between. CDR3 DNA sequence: TGCGCCAGCAGCCAAGATCGACAGTCAAACACTGAAGCTTTCTTT. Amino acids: CASSQDRQSNTEAFF.

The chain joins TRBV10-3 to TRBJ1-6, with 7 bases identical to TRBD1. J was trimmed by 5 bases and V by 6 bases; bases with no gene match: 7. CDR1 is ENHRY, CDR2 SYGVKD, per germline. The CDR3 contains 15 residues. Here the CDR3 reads CAIREGTVNNSPLHF. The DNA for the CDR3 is TGTGCCATCAGAGAGGGGACAGTAAATAATTCACCCCTCCACTTT.

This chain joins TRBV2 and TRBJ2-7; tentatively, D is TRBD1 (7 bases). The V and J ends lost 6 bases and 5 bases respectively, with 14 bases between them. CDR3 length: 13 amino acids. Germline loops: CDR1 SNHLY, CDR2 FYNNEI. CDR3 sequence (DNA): TGTGCCAGCAGCCGCGACAGGGAGGACGAGCAGTACTTC. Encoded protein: CASSRDREDEQYF.

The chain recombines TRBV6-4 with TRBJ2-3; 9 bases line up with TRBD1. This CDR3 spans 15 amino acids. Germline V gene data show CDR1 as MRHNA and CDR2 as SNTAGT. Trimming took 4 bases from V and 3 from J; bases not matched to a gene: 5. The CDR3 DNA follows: TGTGCCAGCAGTGCCGACAGGGGGGGTACAGATACGCAGTATTTT. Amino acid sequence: CASSADRGGTDTQYF.

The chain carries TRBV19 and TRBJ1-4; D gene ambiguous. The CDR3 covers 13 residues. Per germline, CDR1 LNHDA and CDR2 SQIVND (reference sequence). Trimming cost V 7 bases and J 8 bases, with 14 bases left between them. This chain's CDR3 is CASTGWSSEKLFF. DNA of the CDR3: TGTGCCAGTACTGGGTGGAGCAGCGAAAAACTGTTTTTT. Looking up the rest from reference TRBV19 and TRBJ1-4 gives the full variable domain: DGGITQSPKYLFRKEGQNVTLSCEQNLNHDAMYWYRQDPGQGLRLIYYSQIVNDFQKGDIAEGYSVSREKKESFPLTVTSAQKNPTAFYLCASTGWSSEKLFFGSGTQLSVL.

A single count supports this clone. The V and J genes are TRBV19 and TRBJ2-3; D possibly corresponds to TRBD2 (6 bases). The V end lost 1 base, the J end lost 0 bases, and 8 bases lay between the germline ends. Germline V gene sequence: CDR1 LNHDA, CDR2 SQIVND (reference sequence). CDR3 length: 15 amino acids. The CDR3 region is CASSIVAGSTDTQYF. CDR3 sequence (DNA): TGTGCCAGTAGTATAGTTGCGGGGAGCACAGATACGCAGTATTTT. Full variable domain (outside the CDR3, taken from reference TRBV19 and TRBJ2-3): DGGITQSPKYLFRKEGQNVTLSCEQNLNHDAMYWYRQDPGQGLRLIYYSQIVNDFQKGDIAEGYSVSREKKESFPLTVTSAQKNPTAFYLCASSIVAGSTDTQYFGPGTRLTVL.

CDR3 in amino acids: CASSQPGQENHEQYV. Written as DNA, the CDR3 is TGTGCCAGCAGCCAACCGGGACAGGAGAACCACGAGCAGTACGTC. The chain uses TRBV6-4 and TRBJ2-7; 8 nucleotides agree with TRBD1. The CDR3 length is 15 residues. Germline V lookup: CDR1 MRHNA, CDR2 SNTAGT. After removal of 6 bases from V and 5 bases from J, the junction contained 12 bases not matched to a gene.

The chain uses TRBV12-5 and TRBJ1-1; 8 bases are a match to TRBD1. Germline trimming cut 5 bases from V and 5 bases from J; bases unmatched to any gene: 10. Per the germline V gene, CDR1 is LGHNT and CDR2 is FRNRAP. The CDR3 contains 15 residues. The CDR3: CASGKQGATRTEAFF. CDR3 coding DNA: TGTGCTAGTGGTAAGCAGGGGGCAACTCGGACTGAAGCTTTCTTT. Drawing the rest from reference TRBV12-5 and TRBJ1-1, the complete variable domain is DARVTQTPRHKVTEMGQEVTMRCQPILGHNTVFWYRQTMMQGLELLAYFRNRAPLDDSGMPKDRFSAEMPDATLATLKIQPSEPRDSAVYFCASGKQGATRTEAFFGQGTRLTVV.

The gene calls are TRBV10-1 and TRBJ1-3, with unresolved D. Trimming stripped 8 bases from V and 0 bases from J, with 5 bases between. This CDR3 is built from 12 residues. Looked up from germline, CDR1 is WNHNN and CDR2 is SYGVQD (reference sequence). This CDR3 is CASSFSGNTIYF. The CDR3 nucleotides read TGCGCCAGCTCCTTCTCTGGAAACACCATATATTTT.

CDR3 coding DNA: TGTGCCAGCAGTTACGGCCTCGCAGGGGCCTACGAGCAGTACGTC. It encodes CASSYGLAGAYEQYV. The chain carries TRBV6-5 and TRBJ2-7; D is possibly TRBD1 (6 bases). Trimming took 2 bases from V and 2 from J, leaving 13 bases between them. Germline loops: CDR1 MNHEY, CDR2 SVGAGI. The CDR3 covers 15 residues.

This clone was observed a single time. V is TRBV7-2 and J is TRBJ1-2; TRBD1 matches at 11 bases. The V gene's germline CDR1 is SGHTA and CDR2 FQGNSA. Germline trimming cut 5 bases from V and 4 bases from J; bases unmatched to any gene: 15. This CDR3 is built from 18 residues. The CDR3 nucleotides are TGTGCCAGCAGCGTTACGTTTGGGACAGGGGGGTTGGGCTATGGCTACACCTTC. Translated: CASSVTFGTGGLGYGYTF.

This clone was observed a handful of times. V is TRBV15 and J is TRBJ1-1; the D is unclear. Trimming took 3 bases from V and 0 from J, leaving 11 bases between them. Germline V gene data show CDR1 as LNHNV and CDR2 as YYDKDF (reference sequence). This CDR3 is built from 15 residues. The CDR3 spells CATSSPGGMNTEAFF. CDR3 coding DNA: TGTGCCACCAGCAGCCCCGGCGGGATGAACACTGAAGCTTTCTTT.

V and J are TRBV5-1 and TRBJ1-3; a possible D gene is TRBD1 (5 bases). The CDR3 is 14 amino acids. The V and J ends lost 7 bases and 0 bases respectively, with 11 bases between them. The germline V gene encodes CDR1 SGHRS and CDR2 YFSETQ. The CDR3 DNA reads TGCGCCAGCCAGACAGCTCCCTCTGGAAACACCATATATTTT. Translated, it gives CASQTAPSGNTIYF.

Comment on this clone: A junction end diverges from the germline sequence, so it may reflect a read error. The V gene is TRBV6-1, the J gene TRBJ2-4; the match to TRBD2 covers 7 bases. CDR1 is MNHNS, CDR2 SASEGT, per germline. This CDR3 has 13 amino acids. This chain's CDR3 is CASSVGEGNSQYF. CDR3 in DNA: TGTGCCAGCAGTGTAGGGGAGGGGAACAGTCAGTACTTC.

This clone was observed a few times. In DNA form, the CDR3 reads TGTGCCAGCAGGATACAGGGAAGTGGCACTGAAGCTTTCTTT. Translating gives CASRIQGSGTEAFF. The chain combines TRBV27 with TRBJ1-1; TRBD1 is a possible D gene (6 bases). The CDR3 covers 14 residues. Trimming took off 6 bases at V and 4 bases at J, with 15 bases between the two ends. CDR1 is MNHEY and CDR2 is SMNVEV in the germline V gene (reference sequence).

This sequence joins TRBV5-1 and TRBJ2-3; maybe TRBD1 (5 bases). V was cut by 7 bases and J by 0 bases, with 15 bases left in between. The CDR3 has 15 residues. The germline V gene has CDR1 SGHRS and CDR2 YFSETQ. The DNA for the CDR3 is TGCGCCAGCCTCGAACAGGTTTGGAGCACAGATACGCAGTATTTT. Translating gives CASLEQVWSTDTQYF.

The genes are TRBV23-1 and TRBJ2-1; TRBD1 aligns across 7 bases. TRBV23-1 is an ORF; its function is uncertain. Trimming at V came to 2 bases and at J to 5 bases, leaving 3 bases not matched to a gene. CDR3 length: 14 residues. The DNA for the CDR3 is TGCGCCAGCAGTCAAGACAGGGTCCACAATGAGCAGTTCTTC. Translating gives CASSQDRVHNEQFF.

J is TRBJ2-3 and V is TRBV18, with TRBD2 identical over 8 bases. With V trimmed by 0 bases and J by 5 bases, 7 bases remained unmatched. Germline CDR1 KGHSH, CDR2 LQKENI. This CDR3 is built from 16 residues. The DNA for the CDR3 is TGTGCCAGCTCACCACCAACGGGGGGGATCCTAGATACGCAGTATTTT. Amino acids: CASSPPTGGILDTQYF. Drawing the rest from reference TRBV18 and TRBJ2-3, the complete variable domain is NAGVMQNPRHLVRRRGQEARLRCSPMKGHSHVYWYRQLPEEGLKFMVYLQKENIIDESGMPKERFSAEFPKEGPSILRIQQVVRGDSAAYFCASSPPTGGILDTQYFGPGTRLTVL.

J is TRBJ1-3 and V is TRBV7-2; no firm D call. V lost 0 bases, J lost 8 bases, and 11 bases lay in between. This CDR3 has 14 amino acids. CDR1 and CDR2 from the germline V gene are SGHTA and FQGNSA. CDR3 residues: CASSLAGFGDTIYF. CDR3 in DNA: TGTGCCAGCAGCTTAGCAGGGTTCGGGGACACCATATATTTT.

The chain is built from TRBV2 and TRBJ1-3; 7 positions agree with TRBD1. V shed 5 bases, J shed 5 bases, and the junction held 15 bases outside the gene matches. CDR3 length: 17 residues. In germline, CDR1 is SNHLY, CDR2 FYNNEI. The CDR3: CASSSDRVFRPRNTIYF. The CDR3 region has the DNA TGTGCCAGCAGTTCCGACAGGGTCTTTAGACCTCGAAACACCATATATTTT.

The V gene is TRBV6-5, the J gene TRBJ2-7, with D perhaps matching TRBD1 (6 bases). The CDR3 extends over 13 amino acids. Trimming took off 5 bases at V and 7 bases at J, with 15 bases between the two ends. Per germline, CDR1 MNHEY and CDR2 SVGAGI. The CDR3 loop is CASSAKQGWEQYV. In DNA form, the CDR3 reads TGTGCCAGCAGTGCCAAACAGGGCTGGGAGCAGTACGTC.

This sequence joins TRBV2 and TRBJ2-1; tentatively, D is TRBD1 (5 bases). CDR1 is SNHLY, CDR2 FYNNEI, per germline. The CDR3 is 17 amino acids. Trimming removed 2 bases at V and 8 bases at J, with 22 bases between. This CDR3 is CASSEITGPSSLDEQFF. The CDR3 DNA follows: TGTGCCAGCAGTGAAATTACAGGACCAAGCAGTTTGGATGAGCAGTTCTTC. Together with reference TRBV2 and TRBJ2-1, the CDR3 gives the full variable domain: EPEVTQTPSHQVTQMGQEVILRCVPISNHLYFYWYRQILGQKVEFLVSFYNNEISEKSEIFDDQFSVERPDGSNFTLKIRSTKLEDSAMYFCASSEITGPSSLDEQFFGPGTRLTVL.

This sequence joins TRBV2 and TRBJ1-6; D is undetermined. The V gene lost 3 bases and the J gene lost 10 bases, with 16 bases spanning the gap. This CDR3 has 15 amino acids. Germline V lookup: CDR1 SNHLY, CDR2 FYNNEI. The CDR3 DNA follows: TGTGCCAGCAGTGATCGAGGGAAAAAGAACTCACCCCTCCACTTT. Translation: CASSDRGKKNSPLHF. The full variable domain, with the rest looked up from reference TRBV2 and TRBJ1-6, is EPEVTQTPSHQVTQMGQEVILRCVPISNHLYFYWYRQILGQKVEFLVSFYNNEISEKSEIFDDQFSVERPDGSNFTLKIRSTKLEDSAMYFCASSDRGKKNSPLHFGNGTRLTVT.

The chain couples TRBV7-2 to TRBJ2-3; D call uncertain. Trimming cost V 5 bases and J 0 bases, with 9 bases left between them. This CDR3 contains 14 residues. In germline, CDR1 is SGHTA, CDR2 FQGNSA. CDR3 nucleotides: TGTGCCAGCAGCCCTTACCTAAGCACAGATACGCAGTATTTT. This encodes CASSPYLSTDTQYF.

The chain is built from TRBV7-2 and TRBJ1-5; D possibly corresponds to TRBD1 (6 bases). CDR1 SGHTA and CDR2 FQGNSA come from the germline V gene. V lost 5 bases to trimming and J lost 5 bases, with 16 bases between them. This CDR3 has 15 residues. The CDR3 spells CASSPQVSGDQPQHF. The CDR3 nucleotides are TGTGCCAGCAGCCCGCAGGTCTCAGGGGATCAGCCCCAGCATTTT. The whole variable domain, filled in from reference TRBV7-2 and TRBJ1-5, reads GAGVSQSPSNKVTEKGKDVELRCDPISGHTALYWYRQSLGQGLEFLIYFQGNSAPDKSGLPSDRFSAERTGGSVSTLTIQRTQQEDSAVYLCASSPQVSGDQPQHFGDGTRLSIL.